These T cell receptor beta chains were read from a single sample in a study of blood T cell repertoires in COVID-19. The table came from immunoSEQ multiplex PCR; TCRdb's copy has only in-frame clones and leaves some out. The sample has under 250,000 clones, 87% seen once. Sample: PBMCs or T cells enriched from blood (not recorded which). Source of these receptors: a man between 25 and 39 years old who had recovered from COVID-19. The CDR3 runs from the conserved cysteine through the conserved F or W. The D gene is left open where the match is weak. Part of the rows lack a size; the others show once, few, many or a class for expanded clones.

>NA|TRBJ2-2|TRBV18|TRBD2
CASSQIITSGGATQKNTGELFF
TGTGCCAGCTCACAGATCATCACTAGCGGGGGTGCCACCCAGAAGAACACCGGGGAGCTGTTTTTT
>NA|TRBJ2-7|TRBV14|NA
CASSQAMTEGGSYEQYF
TGTGCCAGCAGCCAAGCGATGACGGAGGGTGGCTCCTACGAGCAGTACTTC
>NA|TRBJ1-1|TRBV5-1|NA
CASSRDSLTHAFF
TGCGCCAGCAGTCGTGACAGCCTTACCCACGCTTTCTTT
>NA|TRBJ2-2|TRBV6-1|NA
CASSEPGSTGFGAGELFF
TGTGCCAGCAGTGAACCCGGAAGTACAGGGTTTGGCGCCGGGGAGCTGTTTTTT
>NA|TRBJ1-5|TRBV28|NA
CATQGSYSNQPQHF
TGTGCCACCCAGGGTAGCTATAGCAATCAGCCCCAGCATTTT
>NA|TRBJ2-3|TRBV5-1|TRBD1
CASMGQPSTDTQYF
TGCGCCAGCATGGGACAGCCTAGCACAGATACGCAGTATTTT
>NA|TRBJ2-2|TRBV2|NA
CASSQTGSPGELFF
TGTGCCAGCAGCCAAACAGGGTCACCCGGGGAGCTGTTTTTT
>NA|TRBJ1-1|TRBV7-9|NA
CASSLREGRNTEAFF
TGTGCCAGCAGCTTACGAGAGGGTAGAAACACTGAAGCTTTCTTT
>NA|TRBJ1-4|TRBV6-5|TRBD1
CASTWPGQGYEKLFF
TGTGCCAGCACTTGGCCGGGACAGGGTTATGAAAAACTGTTTTTT
>NA|TRBJ2-1|TRBV24-1|NA
CATSDSPNGGAYNEQFF
TGTGCCACCAGTGATTCCCCCAACGGGGGTGCCTACAATGAGCAGTTCTTC
>NA|TRBJ2-1|TRBV7-7|TRBD2
CASSLLAGSYNEQFF
TGTGCCAGCAGCTTGCTAGCGGGATCCTACAATGAGCAGTTCTTC
>NA|TRBJ1-5|TRBV27|NA
CASRGARNQPQHF
TGTGCCAGCAGGGGGGCCCGCAATCAGCCCCAGCATTTT
>few|TRBJ1-2|TRBV5-1|NA
CASTPGGARGNYGYTF
TGCGCCAGCACCCCGGGGGGTGCGAGGGGTAACTATGGCTACACCTTC
>NA|TRBJ2-7|TRBV5-1|TRBD2
CASSLSGVWGSYEQYF
TGCGCCAGCAGCTTGAGCGGGGTGTGGGGGTCCTACGAGCAGTACTTC
>NA|TRBJ2-7|TRBV6-5|NA
CASSSVYEQYF
TGTGCCAGCAGCTCGGTTTACGAGCAGTACTTC
>NA|TRBJ1-1|TRBV27|TRBD1
CASSHRGQGNTEAFF
TGTGCCAGCAGCCACAGGGGACAGGGTAACACTGAAGCTTTCTTT
>few|TRBJ1-2|TRBV2|NA
CASSATDYTF
TGTGCCAGCAGTGCGACAGATTACACCTTC
>NA|TRBJ2-2|TRBV2|NA
CASSSKGGPTGELFF
TGTGCCAGCAGTTCTAAAGGGGGACCCACCGGGGAGCTGTTTTTT
>NA|TRBJ2-2|TRBV28|NA
CASSLGQPGELFF
TGTGCCAGCAGTTTAGGGCAGCCCGGGGAGCTGTTTTTT
>NA|TRBJ1-2|TRBV12-3/TRBV12-4|TRBD1
CASSLDRGSGYTF
TGTGCCAGCAGTTTGGACAGGGGCAGTGGCTACACCTTC
>NA|TRBJ1-2|TRBV5-1|NA
CASSLALGLSNYGYTF
TGCGCCAGCAGCTTGGCCCTAGGTCTCTCTAACTATGGCTACACCTTC
>NA|TRBJ2-5|TRBV7-3|NA
CASSRDSTGTQYF
TGTGCCAGCAGCCGGGACTCGACGGGGACCCAGTACTTC
>NA|TRBJ1-2|TRBV7-9|TRBD1
CASSLGQGIGYGYTF
TGTGCCAGCAGCTTAGGACAGGGAATCGGCTATGGCTACACCTTC
>NA|TRBJ1-2|TRBV9|NA
CASSVYSTAYGYTF
TGTGCCAGCAGCGTATATTCGACAGCCTATGGCTACACCTTC
>NA|TRBJ2-2|TRBV6-2/TRBV6-3|TRBD2
CASSSLRGLAGGPNTGELFF
TGTGCCAGCAGCAGCCTTAGAGGACTAGCGGGGGGACCGAACACCGGGGAGCTGTTTTTT
>NA|TRBJ1-6|TRBV15|NA
CATSTIRGVLSSYNSPLHF
TGTGCCACCAGCACCATACGGGGGGTTTTGAGCTCCTATAATTCACCCCTCCACTTT
>NA|TRBJ1-5|TRBV3-1/TRBV3-2|NA
CASSQGLSGGLNQPQHF
TGTGCCAGCAGCCAAGGGTTGTCGGGGGGGCTCAATCAGCCCCAGCATTTT
>NA|TRBJ1-4|TRBV28|TRBD1
CASSNIGTATTNEKLFF
TGTGCCAGCAGCAACATCGGGACAGCCACAACTAATGAAAAACTGTTTTTT
>NA|TRBJ2-1|TRBV30|NA
CAWATSDEQFF
TGTGCCTGGGCGACTAGTGATGAGCAGTTCTTC
>NA|TRBJ1-2|TRBV28|TRBD1
CASREGQESYGYTF
TGTGCCAGCAGAGAGGGACAGGAAAGCTATGGCTACACCTTC
>NA|TRBJ2-3|TRBV5-6|TRBD1
CASRLTGVDTQYF
TGTGCCAGCAGACTGACAGGGGTAGATACGCAGTATTTT
>NA|TRBJ2-3|TRBV23-1|TRBD1
CASRQGPHERYF
TGCGCCAGCAGACAGGGGCCCCATGAACGGTATTTT
>NA|TRBJ1-2|TRBV3-1/TRBV3-2|NA
CASSHAPEGVYGYTF
TGTGCCAGCAGCCATGCCCCAGAGGGCGTCTATGGCTACACCTTC